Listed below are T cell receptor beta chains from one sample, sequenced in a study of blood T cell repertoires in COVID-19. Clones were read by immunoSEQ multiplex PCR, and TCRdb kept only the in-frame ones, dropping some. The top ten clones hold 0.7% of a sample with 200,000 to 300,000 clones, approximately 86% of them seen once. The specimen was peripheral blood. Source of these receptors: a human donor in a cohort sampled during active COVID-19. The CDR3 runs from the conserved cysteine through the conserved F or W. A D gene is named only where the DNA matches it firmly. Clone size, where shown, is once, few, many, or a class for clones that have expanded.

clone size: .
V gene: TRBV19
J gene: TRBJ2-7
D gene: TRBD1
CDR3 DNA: TGTGCCAGTAGTAACAGGGGCCTGCTGGACGAGCAGTACTTC
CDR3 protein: CASSNRGLLDEQYF

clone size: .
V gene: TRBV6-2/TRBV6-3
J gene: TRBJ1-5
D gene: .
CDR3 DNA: TGTGCCAGCAGCCCAAGCGGGGGCAATCAGCCCCAGCATTTT
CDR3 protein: CASSPSGGNQPQHF

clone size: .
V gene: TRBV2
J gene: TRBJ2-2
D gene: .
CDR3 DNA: TGTGCCAGCGGTAGTCGGAGGGTCGGGAGAGGTACCGGGGAGCTGTTTTTT
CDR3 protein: CASGSRRVGRGTGELFF

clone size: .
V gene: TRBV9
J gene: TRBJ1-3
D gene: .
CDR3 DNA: TGTGCCAGCAGTTTCCGAGGATTCTCTGGAAACACCATATATTTT
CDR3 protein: CASSFRGFSGNTIYF

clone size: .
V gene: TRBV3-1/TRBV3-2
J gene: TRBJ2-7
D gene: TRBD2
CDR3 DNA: TGTGCCAGCAGCCAACGCACCTTGACTAGCGGGGGGCTCGAGCAGTACTTC
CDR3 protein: CASSQRTLTSGGLEQYF

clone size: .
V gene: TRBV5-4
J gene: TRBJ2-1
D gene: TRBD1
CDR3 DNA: TGTGCCAGCAGACAAACGGACAGGGGAACCTACAATGAGCAGTTCTTC
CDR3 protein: CASRQTDRGTYNEQFF

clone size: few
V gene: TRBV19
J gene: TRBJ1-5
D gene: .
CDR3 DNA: TGTGCCAGTAGTATATCAGGTTCAGGCAATCAGCCCCAGCATTTT
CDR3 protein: CASSISGSGNQPQHF

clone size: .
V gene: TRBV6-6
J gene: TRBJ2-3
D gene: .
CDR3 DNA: TGTGCCAGCAGTCTATCTTCTAGCACAGATACGCAGTATTTT
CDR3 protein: CASSLSSSTDTQYF

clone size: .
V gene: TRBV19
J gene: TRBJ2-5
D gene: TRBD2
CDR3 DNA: TGTGCCAGTAGAGTTGGCGGGGGGGCCGTGGAGACCCAGTACTTC
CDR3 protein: CASRVGGGAVETQYF

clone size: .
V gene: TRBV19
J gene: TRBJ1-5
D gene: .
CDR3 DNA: TGTGCCAGTAGTACCCCCATGGACAGAGCGGGCAATCAGCCCCAGCATTTT
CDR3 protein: CASSTPMDRAGNQPQHF

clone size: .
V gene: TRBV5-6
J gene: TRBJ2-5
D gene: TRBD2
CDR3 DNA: TGTGCCAGCAGCTCTGGTCTAGCGGGCCGGCCCCAGTACTTC
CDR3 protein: CASSSGLAGRPQYF

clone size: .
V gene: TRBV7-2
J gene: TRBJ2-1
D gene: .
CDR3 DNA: TGTGCCAGCAGCCCGTATTCCTACAATGAGCAGTTCTTC
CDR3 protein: CASSPYSYNEQFF

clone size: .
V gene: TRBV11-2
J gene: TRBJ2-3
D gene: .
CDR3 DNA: TGTGCCAGCAGCTTAGGGACTAACCAAGATACGCAGTATTTT
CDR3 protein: CASSLGTNQDTQYF